A selection of T cell receptor beta chains follows, all from one sample in a study of monozygotic twins with inflammatory bowel disease. Reanalyzing the 5' RACE reads, TCRdb keeps one entry per CDR3 protein, without DNA. The table counts about 330,000 distinct CDR3 sequences; 2% to 2.5% lies in the top ten. Material for sequencing was blood. The receptor set was obtained from a human donor with ulcerative colitis or Crohn's disease, or a healthy co-twin of an affected twin (not recorded which). The CDR3 runs from the conserved cysteine through the conserved F or W.

j_call | v_call | cdr3_aa
TRBJ2-3 | TRBV5-1 | CASSHGLGLEGITQYF
TRBJ2-4 | TRBV5-1 | CASSLKLGEAKNIQYF
TRBJ2-7 | TRBV19 | CASSISQGAYEQYF
TRBJ1-1 | TRBV5-5 | CASSPLDGVNTEAFF
TRBJ2-1 | TRBV5-1 | CASSLSGVSSNEQFF
TRBJ2-7 | TRBV5-1 | CASSPSGGGVYEQYF
TRBJ2-3 | TRBV10-1 | CASSHRVSTDTQYF
TRBJ2-7 | TRBV5-1 | CASSSKDSGGYEQYF
TRBJ1-1 | TRBV20-1 | CSARSWAVEAFF
TRBJ1-2 | TRBV6-1 | CASLKTPGRSNGYTF
TRBJ2-1 | TRBV7-3 | CASSSGTSVEQFF
TRBJ1-1 | TRBV6-6 | CASSYSSKEAFF
TRBJ2-1 | TRBV5-6 | CASSFPSGPNNEQFF
TRBJ1-1 | TRBV28 | CASSVRGLNTEAFF
TRBJ1-1 | TRBV28 | CASLTGTNTEAFF
TRBJ1-2 | TRBV4-3 | CASSPTNANYGYTF
TRBJ1-2 | TRBV7-8 | CASSPRVPGQGDGYTF
TRBJ2-3 | TRBV30 | CAWSLTSITDTQYF
TRBJ2-7 | TRBV28 | CALKGGRSTGRGNYEQYF
TRBJ1-2 | TRBV29-1 | CSISRGTGNNYGYTF
TRBJ1-5 | TRBV4-2 | CASSPGGSSNQPQHF
TRBJ2-1 | TRBV20-1 | CSARVNRGSSYNEQFF